These T cell receptor beta chains were read from a single sample in a study of shared clonotypes between healthy human individuals. The repertoire was sequenced with immunoSEQ multiplex PCR; TCRdb's copy has only in-frame clones and lacks some. The sample holds a few hundred thousand clones, 70% to 80% seen once. Sequences were obtained from PBMCs. Receptor source: a woman aged 40 to 50 in good health. Some clones in this sample may be carry-over from other donors' samples. Both conserved end residues are trimmed from each CDR3. Fields, in order: V gene, J gene, CDR3 length, CDR3 protein.

>TRBV7-2|TRBJ2-5|11
ASSLVITGTQY
>TRBV5-1|TRBJ1-4|14
ASSPPGYRQNEKLF
>TRBV5-1|TRBJ1-4|13
ASSRKGQGEEKLF
>TRBV28|TRBJ2-2|13
ASSLRGRGTGELF
>TRBV28|TRBJ2-7|12
ASVRTLLSYEQY
>TRBV27|TRBJ2-7|9
ASNLAPEQY
>TRBV30|TRBJ1-5|12
AWSVRGGGQPQH
>TRBV11-2|TRBJ1-5|13
ASSLGQGAGQPQH
>TRBV6-6|TRBJ2-7|12
ASSYWDRAYEQY
>TRBV4-2|TRBJ1-1|14
ASTHRQGNPNTEAF
>TRBV7-8|TRBJ2-1|12
ASSLGASFNEQF
>TRBV7-8|TRBJ2-2|14
ASSAPSGLNTGELF
>TRBV5-5|TRBJ1-2|13
ASSPDTTGGRGYT
>TRBV2|TRBJ1-4|14
ASSPQGRATNEKLF
>TRBV18|TRBJ2-7|12
ASSPGQGAYEQY
>TRBV29-1|TRBJ2-3|12
SVLAGGNTDTQY
>TRBV11-2|TRBJ2-2|12
ASITEGLVGELF
>TRBV7-9|TRBJ1-4|13
ASSPGTGAGEKLF
>TRBV28|TRBJ2-1|13
ASSPPGLPNNEQF
>TRBV5-1|TRBJ1-1|11
ASSFEVNTEAF
>TRBV28|TRBJ2-7|12
ASTGLPTRYEQY
>TRBV28|TRBJ1-2|11
ASSLLGFGGYT
>TRBV7-6|TRBJ2-2|13
ASSRGTGRSGELF
>TRBV7-9|TRBJ2-3|10
ASSLSADTQY
>TRBV11-2|TRBJ1-4|13
ASSSRGGGDEKLF
>TRBV28|TRBJ2-2|12
AGARGGEAGELF
>TRBV30|TRBJ1-5|13
AWSVDGEGDQPQH
>TRBV5-6|TRBJ2-3|12
ASSFTGSTDTQY
>TRBV2|TRBJ2-3|13
ASSRDRVPTDTQY
>TRBV2|TRBJ2-7|11
ASRRGQGNEQY
>TRBV2|TRBJ2-7|20
ASSEGGDRWMTSGESSYEQY
>TRBV18|TRBJ2-7|11
ASSRQGRSEQY
>TRBV15|TRBJ2-3|14
ATSRDWSTVTDTQY
>TRBV6-5|TRBJ2-2|14
ASSYSERALTGELF
>TRBV7-2|TRBJ2-2|13
ASSPARLATGELF
>TRBV7-6|TRBJ2-3|19
ASSFWPPLKKLAGVPDTQY
>TRBV29-1|TRBJ2-1|9
SEERIGEQF
>TRBV5-1|TRBJ2-2|14
ASSRTGGANTGELF
>TRBV28|TRBJ1-1|12
ASSGSRGRGSAF
>TRBV2|TRBJ1-4|11
ASSEGTGVKLF
>TRBV2|TRBJ1-2|13
ASRGRPGLDYGYT
>TRBV11-1|-|12
ASSLGQGVNEQY
>TRBV6-5|TRBJ1-2|11
ASRRDPAGGYT
>TRBV27|TRBJ1-5|11
ASSLSSNQPQH
>TRBV6-4|TRBJ2-7|16
ASSLTGGPGLAAYEQY
>TRBV7-3|TRBJ2-4|11
ASSLTGDDLQY
>TRBV7-2|TRBJ2-7|13
ASSLAAGPSYEQY
>TRBV4-2|TRBJ2-1|14
ASSHLGTSEVDEQF
>TRBV28|TRBJ2-1|13
ASSLSLSSYNEQF
>TRBV6-5|TRBJ2-5|12
ASSYADSQETQY
>TRBV5-1|TRBJ2-5|13
ASSLGDSTGETQY
>TRBV5-1|TRBJ2-3|12
ASSLGLSTDTQY